One and the same sample provided the 4 T cell receptor beta chains below, sequenced in a study of control samples from healthy donors and cancer patients. The repertoire was sequenced with immunoSEQ multiplex PCR; TCRdb's copy has only in-frame clones and lacks some. The sample lists 95,000 to 120,000 clones; approximately 82% were seen once. Sequences were obtained from blood. The source of these receptors is a man aged 18 to 29 in good health.

In DNA form, the CDR3 reads TGTGCCAGCAGCTCCCCCGGGTCTCTCGGCCCCTCCTACAATGAGCAGTTCTTC. Translating gives CASSSPGSLGPSYNEQFF. The chain recombines TRBV7-9 with TRBJ2-1; no clear D. V was shortened by 4 bases and J by 0 bases, with 19 bases between the two germline ends. Germline CDR1 reads SEHNR; CDR2 reads FQNEAQ (reference sequence). This CDR3 spans 18 amino acids.

V and J are TRBV6-1 and TRBJ2-1, with a possible D match to TRBD1 (5 bases). This CDR3 contains 16 residues. V lost 4 bases and J 6 bases, leaving 19 bases between the germline ends. Germline V gene sequence: CDR1 MNHNS, CDR2 SASEGT. The DNA for the CDR3 is TGTGCCAGCAGTGCCCGAAGGGGTTTAAGGGGCAATGAGCAGTTCTTC. Its protein is CASSARRGLRGNEQFF.

This clone was observed once. V gene TRBV21-1 combines with J gene TRBJ1-5; TRBD1 reflects the table's D call only, with no check against the DNA. TRBV21-1 represents a pseudogene. The CDR3 runs to 15 residues. CDR3 DNA sequence: TGTGCCAGCAGCAAACTAGGACAGGGAAACCAGCCCCAGCATTTT. Translating it yields CASSKLGQGNQPQHF.

This sequence joins TRBV30 and TRBJ1-2, with a tentative D call TRBD1 (6 bases). Trimming pared 4 bases from V and 4 bases from J, leaving 16 bases between. Germline V CDR1 and CDR2: GTSNPN, SVGIG (reference sequence). This CDR3 spans 14 amino acids. CDR3 nucleotide sequence: TGTGCCTGGAACCCACCAGGGGTCCTCTATGGCTACACCTTC. It encodes CAWNPPGVLYGYTF.